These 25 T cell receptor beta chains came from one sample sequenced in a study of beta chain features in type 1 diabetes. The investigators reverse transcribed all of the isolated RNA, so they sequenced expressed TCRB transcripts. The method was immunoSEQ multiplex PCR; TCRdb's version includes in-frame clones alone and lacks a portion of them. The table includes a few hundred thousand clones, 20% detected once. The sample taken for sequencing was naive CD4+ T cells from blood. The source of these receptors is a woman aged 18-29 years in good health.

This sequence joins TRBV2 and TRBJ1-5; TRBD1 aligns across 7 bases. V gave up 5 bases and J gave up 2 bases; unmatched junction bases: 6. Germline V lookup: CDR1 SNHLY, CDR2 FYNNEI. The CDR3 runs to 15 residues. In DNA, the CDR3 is TGTGCCAGCAGTACTGACAGGGTAGGCAATCAGCCCCAGCATTTT. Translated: CASSTDRVGNQPQHF.

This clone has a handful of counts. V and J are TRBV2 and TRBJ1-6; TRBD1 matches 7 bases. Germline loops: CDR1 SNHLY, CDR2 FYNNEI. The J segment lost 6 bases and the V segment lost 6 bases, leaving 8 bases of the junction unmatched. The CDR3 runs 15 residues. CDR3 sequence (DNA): TGTGCCAGCAGACTCAGGGGGTTAGTTAATTCACCCCTCCACTTT. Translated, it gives CASRLRGLVNSPLHF.

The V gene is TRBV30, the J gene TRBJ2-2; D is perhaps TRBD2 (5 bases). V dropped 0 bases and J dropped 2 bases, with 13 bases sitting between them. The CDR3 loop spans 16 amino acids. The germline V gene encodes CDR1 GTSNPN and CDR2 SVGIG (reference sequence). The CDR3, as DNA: TGTGCCTGGAGTGTATGGCTAGCAGTTAACACCGGGGAGCTGTTTTTT. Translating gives CAWSVWLAVNTGELFF.

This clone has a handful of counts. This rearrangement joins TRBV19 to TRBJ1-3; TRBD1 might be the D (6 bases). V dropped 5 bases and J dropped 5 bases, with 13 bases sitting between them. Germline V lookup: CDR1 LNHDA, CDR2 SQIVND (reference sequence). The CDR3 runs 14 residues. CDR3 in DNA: TGTGCCAGTAGTCCCACAGGGATCCGAAACACCATATATTTT. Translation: CASSPTGIRNTIYF.

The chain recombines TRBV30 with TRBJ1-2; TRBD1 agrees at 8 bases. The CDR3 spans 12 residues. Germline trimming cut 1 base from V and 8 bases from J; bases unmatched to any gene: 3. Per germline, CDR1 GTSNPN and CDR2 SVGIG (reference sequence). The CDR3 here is CAWSGQGMGYTF. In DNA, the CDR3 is TGTGCCTGGAGTGGACAGGGGATGGGCTACACCTTC.

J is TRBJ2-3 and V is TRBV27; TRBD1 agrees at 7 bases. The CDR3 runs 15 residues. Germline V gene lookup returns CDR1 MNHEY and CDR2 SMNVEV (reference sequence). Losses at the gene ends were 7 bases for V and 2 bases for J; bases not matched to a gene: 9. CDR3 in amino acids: CASTSTGANTDTQYF. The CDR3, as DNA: TGTGCCAGCACCTCAACAGGGGCGAACACAGATACGCAGTATTTT.

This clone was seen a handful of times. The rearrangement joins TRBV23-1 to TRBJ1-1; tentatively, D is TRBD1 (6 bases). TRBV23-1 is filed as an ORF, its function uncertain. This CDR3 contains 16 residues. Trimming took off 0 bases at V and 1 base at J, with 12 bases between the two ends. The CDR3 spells CASSQSGGPPNTEAFF. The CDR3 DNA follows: TGCGCCAGCAGTCAATCGGGGGGGCCTCCGAACACTGAAGCTTTCTTT.

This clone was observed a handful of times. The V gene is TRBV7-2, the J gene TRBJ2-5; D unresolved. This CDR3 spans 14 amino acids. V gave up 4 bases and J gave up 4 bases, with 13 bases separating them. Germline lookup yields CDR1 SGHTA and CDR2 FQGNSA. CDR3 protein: CASSSGSTAETQYF. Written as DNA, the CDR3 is TGTGCCAGCAGCTCCGGGTCTACCGCAGAGACCCAGTACTTC.

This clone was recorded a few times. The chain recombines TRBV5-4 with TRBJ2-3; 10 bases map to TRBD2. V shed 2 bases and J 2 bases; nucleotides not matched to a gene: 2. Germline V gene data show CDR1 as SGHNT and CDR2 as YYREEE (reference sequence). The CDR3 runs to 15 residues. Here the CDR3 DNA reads TGTGCCAGCAGCTTAACTAGCGGGGTCACAGATACGCAGTATTTT. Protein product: CASSLTSGVTDTQYF.

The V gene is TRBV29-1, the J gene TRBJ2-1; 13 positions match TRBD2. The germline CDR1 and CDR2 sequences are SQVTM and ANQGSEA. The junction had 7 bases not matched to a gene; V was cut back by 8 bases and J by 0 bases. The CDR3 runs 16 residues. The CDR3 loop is CSTGLAGVTSYNEQFF. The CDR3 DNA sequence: TGCAGCACCGGACTAGCGGGAGTTACCTCCTACAATGAGCAGTTCTTC.

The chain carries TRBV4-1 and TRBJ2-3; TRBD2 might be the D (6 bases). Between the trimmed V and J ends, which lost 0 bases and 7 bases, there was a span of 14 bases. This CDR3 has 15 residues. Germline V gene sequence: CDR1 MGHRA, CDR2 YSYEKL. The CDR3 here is CASSQDGTASYTQYF. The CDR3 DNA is TGCGCCAGCAGCCAAGACGGGACTGCGAGTTATACGCAGTATTTT.

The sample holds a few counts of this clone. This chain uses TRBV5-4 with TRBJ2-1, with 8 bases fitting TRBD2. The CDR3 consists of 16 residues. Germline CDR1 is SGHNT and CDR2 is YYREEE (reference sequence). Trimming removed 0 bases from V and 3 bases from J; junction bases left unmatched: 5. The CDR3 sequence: CASSLAGGRRYNEQFF. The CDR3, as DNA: TGTGCCAGCAGCTTGGCGGGGGGGAGACGCTACAATGAGCAGTTCTTC.

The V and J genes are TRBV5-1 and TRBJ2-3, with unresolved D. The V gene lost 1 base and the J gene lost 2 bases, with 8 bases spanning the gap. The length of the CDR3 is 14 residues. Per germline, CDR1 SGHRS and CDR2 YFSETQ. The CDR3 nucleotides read TGCGCCAGCAGCTTGACACACCACACAGATACGCAGTATTTT. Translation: CASSLTHHTDTQYF.

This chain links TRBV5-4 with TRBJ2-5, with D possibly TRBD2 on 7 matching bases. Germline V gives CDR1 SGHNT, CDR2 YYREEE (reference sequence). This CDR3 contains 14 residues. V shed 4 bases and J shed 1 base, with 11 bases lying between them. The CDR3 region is CASSQGGAQETQYF. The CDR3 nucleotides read TGTGCCAGCAGCCAAGGGGGGGCCCAAGAGACCCAGTACTTC.

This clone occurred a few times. In DNA, the CDR3 is TGTGCCAGCAGCTCGACAGGGGGGAACACTGAAGCTTTCTTT. Protein product: CASSSTGGNTEAFF. The chain is built from TRBV4-2 and TRBJ1-1; 9 bases match TRBD1. The V segment lost 5 bases and the J segment 1 base; nucleotides outside the gene matches: 2. The CDR3 consists of 14 residues. Germline V lookup: CDR1 LGHNA, CDR2 YNFKEQ.

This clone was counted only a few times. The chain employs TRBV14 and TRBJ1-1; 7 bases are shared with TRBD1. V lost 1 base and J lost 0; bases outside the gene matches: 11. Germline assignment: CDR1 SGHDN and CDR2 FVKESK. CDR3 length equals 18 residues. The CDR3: CASSQVRGLSSMNTEAFF. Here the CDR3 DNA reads TGTGCCAGCAGCCAAGTAAGGGGGCTTTCGAGCATGAACACTGAAGCTTTCTTT.

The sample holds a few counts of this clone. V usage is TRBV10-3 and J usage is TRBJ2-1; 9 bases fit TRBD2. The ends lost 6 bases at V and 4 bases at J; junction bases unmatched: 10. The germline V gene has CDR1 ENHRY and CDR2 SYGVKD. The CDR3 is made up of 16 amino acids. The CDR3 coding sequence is TGTGCCATCAGCAGGGAATCGAGCGGGAGGTACAATGAGCAGTTCTTC. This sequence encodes CAISRESSGRYNEQFF.

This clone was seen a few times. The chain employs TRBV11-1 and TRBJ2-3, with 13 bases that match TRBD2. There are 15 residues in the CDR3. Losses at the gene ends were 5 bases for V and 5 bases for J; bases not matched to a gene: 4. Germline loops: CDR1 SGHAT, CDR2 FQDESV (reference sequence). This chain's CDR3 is CASSLRTSGRDTQYF. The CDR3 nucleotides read TGTGCCAGCAGCCTTCGGACTAGCGGGAGAGATACGCAGTATTTT.

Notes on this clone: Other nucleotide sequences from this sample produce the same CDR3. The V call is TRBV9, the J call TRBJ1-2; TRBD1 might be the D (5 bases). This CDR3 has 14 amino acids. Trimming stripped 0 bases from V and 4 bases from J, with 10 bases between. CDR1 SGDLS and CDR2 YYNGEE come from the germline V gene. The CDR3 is CASSVGQGTYGYTF. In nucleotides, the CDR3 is TGTGCCAGCAGCGTAGGGCAGGGAACCTATGGCTACACCTTC.

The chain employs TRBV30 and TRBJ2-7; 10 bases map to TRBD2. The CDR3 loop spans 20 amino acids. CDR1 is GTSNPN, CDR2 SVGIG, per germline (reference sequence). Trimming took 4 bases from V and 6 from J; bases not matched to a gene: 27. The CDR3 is CAWNRFRASGRTDRVSEQYF. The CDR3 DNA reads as TGTGCCTGGAACCGGTTTAGGGCTAGCGGGAGAACTGATCGGGTTTCCGAGCAGTACTTC. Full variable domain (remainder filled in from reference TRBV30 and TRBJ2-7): SQTIHQWPATLVQPVGSPLSLECTVEGTSNPNLYWYRQAAGRGLQLLFYSVGIGQISSEVPQNLSASRPQDRQFILSSKKLLLSDSGFYLCAWNRFRASGRTDRVSEQYFGPGTRLTVT.

CDR3 loop: CASSPRASGSGGNEQFF. The DNA for the CDR3 is TGTGCCAGCTCACCACGTGCTAGCGGGAGTGGGGGCAATGAGCAGTTCTTC. This rearrangement joins TRBV18 to TRBJ2-1; 10 nucleotides line up with TRBD2. This CDR3 spans 17 amino acids. Unmatched junction bases numbered 9, after V lost 1 base and J lost 6 bases. Germline V gene sequence: CDR1 KGHSH, CDR2 LQKENI.

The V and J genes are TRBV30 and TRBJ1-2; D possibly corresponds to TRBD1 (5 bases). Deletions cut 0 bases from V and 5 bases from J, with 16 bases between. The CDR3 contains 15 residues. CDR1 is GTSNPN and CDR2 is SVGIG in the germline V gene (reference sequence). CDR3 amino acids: CAWSVLAGNPYGYTF. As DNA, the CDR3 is TGTGCCTGGAGTGTATTGGCAGGGAATCCTTATGGCTACACCTTC.

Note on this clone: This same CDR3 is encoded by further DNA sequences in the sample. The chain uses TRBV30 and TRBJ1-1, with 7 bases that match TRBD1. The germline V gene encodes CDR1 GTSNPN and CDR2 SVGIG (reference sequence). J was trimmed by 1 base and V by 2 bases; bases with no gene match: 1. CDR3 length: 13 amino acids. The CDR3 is CAWSRDRNTEAFF. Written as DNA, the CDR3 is TGTGCCTGGAGTAGGGACAGGAACACTGAAGCTTTCTTT.

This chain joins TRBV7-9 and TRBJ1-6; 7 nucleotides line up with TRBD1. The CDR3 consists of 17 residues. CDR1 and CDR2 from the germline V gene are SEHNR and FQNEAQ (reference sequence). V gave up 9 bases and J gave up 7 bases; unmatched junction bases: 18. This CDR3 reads CASCREFLPGGNSPLHF. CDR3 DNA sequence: TGTGCCAGTTGCCGGGAGTTCCTCCCAGGGGGAAATTCACCCCTCCACTTT.

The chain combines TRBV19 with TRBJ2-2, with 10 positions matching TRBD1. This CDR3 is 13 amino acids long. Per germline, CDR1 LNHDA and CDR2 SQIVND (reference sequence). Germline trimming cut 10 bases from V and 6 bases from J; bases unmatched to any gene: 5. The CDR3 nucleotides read TGTGCCACCACCGGACAGGGGGCCGGGGAGCTGTTTTTT. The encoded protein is CATTGQGAGELFF.